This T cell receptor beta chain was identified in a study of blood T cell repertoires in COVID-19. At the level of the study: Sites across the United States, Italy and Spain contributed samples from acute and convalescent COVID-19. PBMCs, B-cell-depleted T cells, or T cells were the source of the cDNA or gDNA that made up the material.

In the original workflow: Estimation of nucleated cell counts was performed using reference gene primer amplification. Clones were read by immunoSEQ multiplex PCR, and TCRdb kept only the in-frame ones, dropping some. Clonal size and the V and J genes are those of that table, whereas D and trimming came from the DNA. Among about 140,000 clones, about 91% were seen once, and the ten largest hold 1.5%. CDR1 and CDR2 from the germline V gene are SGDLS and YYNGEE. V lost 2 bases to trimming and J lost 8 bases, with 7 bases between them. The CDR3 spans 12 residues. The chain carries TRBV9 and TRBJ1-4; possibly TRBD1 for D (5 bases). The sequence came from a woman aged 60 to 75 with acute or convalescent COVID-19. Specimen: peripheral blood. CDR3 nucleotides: TGTGCCAGCAGCGTTCAGGGCGAAAAACTGTTTTTT. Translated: CASSVQGEKLFF.